The 3 T cell receptor beta chains below all came from one sample that was sequenced in a study of cytomegalovirus exposure and HLA in healthy donors. Repertoires were generated with immunoSEQ multiplex PCR, while TCRdb's copy carries only in-frame clones and drops some. Of about 350,000 clones in the sample, about 85% were seen once. The sequenced sample consisted of PBMCs. The receptor source for this set is a woman in her twenties or thirties in good health and CMV-seropositive.

V and J are TRBV6-1 and TRBJ1-1, with 8 bases identical to TRBD1. V shed 7 bases, J shed 1 base, and the junction held 5 bases outside the gene matches. The length of the CDR3 is 14 residues. Germline-derived CDR1 and CDR2 are MNHNS and SASEGT. The CDR3 nucleotides read TGTGCCAGCAAACCGGGACAGGCGAACACTGAAGCTTTCTTT. Amino acid sequence: CASKPGQANTEAFF.

This chain joins TRBV7-9 and TRBJ1-1; D is unclear. The germline V gene encodes CDR1 SEHNR and CDR2 FQNEAQ (reference sequence). V was clipped by 0 bases and J by 3 bases, with 8 bases between them. The CDR3 extends over 14 amino acids. The CDR3 coding sequence is TGTGCCAGCAGCTTAGCGCGAAGCGACACTGAAGCTTTCTTT. Its translation: CASSLARSDTEAFF.

The chain uses TRBV13 and TRBJ2-1, with a tentative D call TRBD1 (5 bases). Trimming stripped 5 bases from V and 2 bases from J, with 13 bases between. Germline CDR1 and CDR2: PRHDT and FYEKMQ (reference sequence). The CDR3 is 15 amino acids. CDR3 coding DNA: TGTGCCAGCAGCCTGCTAGGGGCACCCTACAATGAGCAGTTCTTC. It translates to CASSLLGAPYNEQFF.